This T cell receptor beta chain appears in the sequencing data of a study of blood T cell repertoires in COVID-19. Authors' processing steps: Quantification of nucleated cells was approximated via reference gene primer amplification. Assay: immunoSEQ multiplex PCR; the TCRdb copy retains only in-frame clones and omits some. That table furnishes V, J and clone size, whereas the DNA furnished D and trimming. The sample includes some 300,000 clones, approximately 89% of them seen just once. Recruited during active infection, patients (from Seattle) were subsequently followed longitudinally. CDR1 is SGHDT, CDR2 YYEEEE, per germline. The CDR3 has 12 residues. Between the trimmed V and J ends, which lost 4 bases and 5 bases, there was a span of 8 bases.

The sequenced sample was peripheral blood. This chain links TRBV5-6 with TRBJ2-3; maybe TRBD1 (5 bases). This sequence was found in a woman aged 25 to 39 with COVID-19, enrolled during active disease. CDR3 region: CASSRTLDTQYF. Here the CDR3 DNA reads TGTGCCAGCAGCCGGACATTAGATACGCAGTATTTT. The full variable domain, with the rest looked up from reference TRBV5-6 and TRBJ2-3, is DAGVTQSPTHLIKTRGQQVTLRCSPKSGHDTVSWYQQALGQGPQFIFQYYEEEERQRGNFPDRFSGHQFPNYSSELNVNALLLGDSALYLCASSRTLDTQYFGPGTRLTVL.